These 3 T cell receptor beta chains originate from one sample sequenced in a study of T cell repertoires in aging, cancer and after chemotherapy. Multiplex touch-down PCR with TRB-A/B primers amplified rearranged V-D-J TRB sequences. Each CDR3 protein gets one entry after TCRdb re-called the multiplex PCR reads with MiXCR. The sample has about 13,000 distinct CDR3 sequences, approximately 25% seen once. Peripheral blood genomic DNA, not sorted cells or RNA, was the template. The sequencing sample was made of blood. The origin of the receptors is a human donor in good health.

The J gene is TRBJ1-2, the V gene TRBV10-3, with D unresolved. Germline values: CDR1 ENHRY, CDR2 SYGVKD. The CDR3 extends over 12 amino acids. The V end was cut by 3 bases, the J end by 2 bases, with 4 bases between. The CDR3 DNA follows: TGTGCCATCAGTGACAACAACTATGGCTACACCTTC. Translating gives CAISDNNYGYTF.

This clonotype is medium-sized. This rearrangement joins TRBV19 to TRBJ2-7, with 10 bases aligning to TRBD2. Germline assignment: CDR1 LNHDA and CDR2 SQIVND (reference sequence). The CDR3 sequence is 13 residues long. V gave up 5 bases and J gave up 2 bases; unmatched junction bases: 0. The CDR3 DNA is TGTGCCAGTAGTGGACTAGCGGCCTACGAGCAGTACTTC. Protein sequence: CASSGLAAYEQYF.

As to this clonotype: A much larger clone differs by one base, so this may be a read error. J is TRBJ1-2 and V is TRBV6-5; 7 bases align to TRBD1. Germline lookup yields CDR1 MNHEY and CDR2 SVGAGI. This CDR3 has 14 amino acids. The ends lost 2 bases at V and 7 bases at J; junction bases unmatched: 7. The CDR3 region is CASSYDGTVAGYTF. The CDR3 nucleotides read TGTGCCAGCAGTTACGATGGGACAGTCGCTGGCTACACCTTC.